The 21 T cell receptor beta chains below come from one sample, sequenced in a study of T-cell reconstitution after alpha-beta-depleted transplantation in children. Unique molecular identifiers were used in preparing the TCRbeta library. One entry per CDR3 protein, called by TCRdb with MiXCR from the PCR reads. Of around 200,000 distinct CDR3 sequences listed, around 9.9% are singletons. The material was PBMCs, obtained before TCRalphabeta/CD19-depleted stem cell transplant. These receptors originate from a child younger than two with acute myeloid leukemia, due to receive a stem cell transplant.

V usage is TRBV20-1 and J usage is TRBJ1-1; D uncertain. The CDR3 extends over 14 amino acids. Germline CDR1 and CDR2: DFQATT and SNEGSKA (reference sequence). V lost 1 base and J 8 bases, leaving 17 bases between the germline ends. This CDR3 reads CSARVGGGIGEAFF. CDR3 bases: TGCAGTGCTAGAGTGGGCGGAGGGATAGGGGAAGCTTTCTTT.

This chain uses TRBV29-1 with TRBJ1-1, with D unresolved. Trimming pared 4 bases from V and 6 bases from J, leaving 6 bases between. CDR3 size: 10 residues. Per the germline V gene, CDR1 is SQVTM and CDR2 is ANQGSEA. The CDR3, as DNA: TGCAGCGTTGGAGTTGCTGAAGCTTTCTTT. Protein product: CSVGVAEAFF.

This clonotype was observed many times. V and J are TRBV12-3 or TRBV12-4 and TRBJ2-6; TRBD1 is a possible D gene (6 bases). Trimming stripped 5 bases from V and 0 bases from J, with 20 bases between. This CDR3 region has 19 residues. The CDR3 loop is CASSPSRGRGSSGANVLTF. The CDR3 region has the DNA TGTGCCAGCAGTCCATCAAGGGGCAGGGGAAGCTCTGGGGCCAACGTCCTGACTTTC.

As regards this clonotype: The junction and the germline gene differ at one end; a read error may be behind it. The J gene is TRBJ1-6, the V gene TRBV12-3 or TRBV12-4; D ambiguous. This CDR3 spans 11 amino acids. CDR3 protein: CVSSLGSPLHF. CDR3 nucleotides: TGTGTCAGCAGTTTAGGTTCACCCCTCCACTTT.

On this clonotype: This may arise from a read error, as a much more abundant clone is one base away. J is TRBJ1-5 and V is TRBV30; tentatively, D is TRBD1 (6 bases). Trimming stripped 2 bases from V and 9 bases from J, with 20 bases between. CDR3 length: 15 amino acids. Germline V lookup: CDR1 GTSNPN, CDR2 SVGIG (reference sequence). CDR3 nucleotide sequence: TGTGCCTGGAGTAGGAACAGGGTGGAGGGTCGGCCCCAGCATTTT. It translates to CAWSRNRVEGRPQHF.

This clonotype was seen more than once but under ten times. As DNA, the CDR3 is TGTGCCACCAGCAGAGAGGCGGGAGTCCGGGACAATGAGCAGTTCTTC. Protein product: CATSREAGVRDNEQFF. The rearrangement links TRBV15 to TRBJ2-1, with 7 bases aligning to TRBD2. With V trimmed by 0 bases and J by 5 bases, 7 bases remained unmatched. CDR1 LNHNV and CDR2 YYDKDF come from the germline V gene (reference sequence). The CDR3 sequence is 16 residues long.

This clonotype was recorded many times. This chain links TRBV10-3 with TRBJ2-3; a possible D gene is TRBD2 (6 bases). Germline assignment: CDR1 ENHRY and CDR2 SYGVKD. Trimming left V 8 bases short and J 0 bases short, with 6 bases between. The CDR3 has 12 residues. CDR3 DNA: TGTGCCATCGGGGGGAGCACAGATACGCAGTATTTT. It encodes CAIGGSTDTQYF.

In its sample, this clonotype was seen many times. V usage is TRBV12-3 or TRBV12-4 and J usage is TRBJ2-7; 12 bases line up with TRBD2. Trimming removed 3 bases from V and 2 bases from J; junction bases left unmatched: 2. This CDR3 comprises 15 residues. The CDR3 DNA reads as TGTGCCAGCAGTTTCGCTAGCGGGAGGGCCTACGAGCAGTACTTC. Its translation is CASSFASGRAYEQYF.

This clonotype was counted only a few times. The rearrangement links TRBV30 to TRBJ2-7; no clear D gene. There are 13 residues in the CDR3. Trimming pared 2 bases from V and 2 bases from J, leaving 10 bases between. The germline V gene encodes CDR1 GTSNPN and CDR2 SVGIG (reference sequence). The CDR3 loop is CAWSRTGPYEQYF. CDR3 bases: TGTGCCTGGAGTCGGACCGGCCCCTACGAGCAGTACTTC.

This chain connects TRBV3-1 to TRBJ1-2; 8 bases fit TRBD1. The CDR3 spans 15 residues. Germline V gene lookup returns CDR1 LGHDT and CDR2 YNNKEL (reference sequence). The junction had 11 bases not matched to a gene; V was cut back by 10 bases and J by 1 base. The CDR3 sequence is CATCLDRGYNYGYTF. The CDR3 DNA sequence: TGTGCCACCTGCCTTGACAGGGGTTATAACTATGGCTACACCTTC.

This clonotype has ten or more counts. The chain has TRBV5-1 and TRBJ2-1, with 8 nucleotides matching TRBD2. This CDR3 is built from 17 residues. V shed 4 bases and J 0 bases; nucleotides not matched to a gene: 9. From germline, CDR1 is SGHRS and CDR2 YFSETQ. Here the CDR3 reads CASSQTTGTSSYNEQFF. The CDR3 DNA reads TGCGCCAGCAGCCAAACGACCGGGACTAGCTCCTACAATGAGCAGTTCTTC.

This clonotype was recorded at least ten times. For the CDR3, the DNA is TGTGCCAGCAGTTTATGGGACAGGGTTTACGAGCAGTACTTC. Translated: CASSLWDRVYEQYF. V usage is TRBV28 and J usage is TRBJ2-7, with 8 positions matching TRBD1. The CDR3 is 14 amino acids. Trimming took 0 bases from V and 4 from J; bases not matched to a gene: 2. The germline V gene encodes CDR1 MDHEN and CDR2 SYDVKM.

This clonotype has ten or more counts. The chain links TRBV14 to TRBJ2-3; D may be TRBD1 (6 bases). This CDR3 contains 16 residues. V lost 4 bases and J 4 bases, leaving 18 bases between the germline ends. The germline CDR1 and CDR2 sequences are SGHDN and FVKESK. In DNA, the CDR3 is TGTGCCAGCAGCCGGACAGTGGACAGCATGGCAGATACGCAGTATTTT. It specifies CASSRTVDSMADTQYF.

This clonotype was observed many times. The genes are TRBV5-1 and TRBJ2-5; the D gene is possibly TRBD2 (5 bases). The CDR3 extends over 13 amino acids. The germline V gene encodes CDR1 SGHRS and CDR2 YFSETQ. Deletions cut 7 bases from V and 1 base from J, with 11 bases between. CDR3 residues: CASSGLSQETQYF. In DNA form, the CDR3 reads TGCGCCAGCTCCGGACTCAGCCAAGAGACCCAGTACTTC.

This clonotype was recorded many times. In DNA form, the CDR3 reads TGCAGTGCTAGCAACACAGGGGGAAACCAAGAGACCCAGTACTTC. It is translated as CSASNTGGNQETQYF. The V and J genes are TRBV20-1 and TRBJ2-5; 8 nucleotides line up with TRBD1. CDR3 length: 15 residues. Germline-derived CDR1 and CDR2 are DFQATT and SNEGSKA (reference sequence). J lost 0 bases, V lost 3 bases, and 6 bases had no gene match.

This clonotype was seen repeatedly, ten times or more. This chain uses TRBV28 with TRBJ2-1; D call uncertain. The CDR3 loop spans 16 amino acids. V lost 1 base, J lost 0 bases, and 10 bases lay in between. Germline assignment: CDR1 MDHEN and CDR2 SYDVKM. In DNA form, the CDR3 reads TGTGCCAGCAGTTTATACTCGAGTGTCTCCTACAATGAGCAGTTCTTC. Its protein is CASSLYSSVSYNEQFF.

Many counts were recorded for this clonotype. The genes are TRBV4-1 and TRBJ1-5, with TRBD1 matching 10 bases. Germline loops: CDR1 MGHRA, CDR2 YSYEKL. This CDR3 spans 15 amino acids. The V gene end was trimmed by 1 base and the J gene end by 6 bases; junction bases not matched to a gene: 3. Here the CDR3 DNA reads TGCGCCAGCAGCCAAGCGAGGACAGGGGGTCAGCCCCAGCATTTT. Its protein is CASSQARTGGQPQHF.

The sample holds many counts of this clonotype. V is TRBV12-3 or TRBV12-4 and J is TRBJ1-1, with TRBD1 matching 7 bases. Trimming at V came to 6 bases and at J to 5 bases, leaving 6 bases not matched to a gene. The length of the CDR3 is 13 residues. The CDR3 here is CASRRTGVTEAFF. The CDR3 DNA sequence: TGTGCCAGCAGACGTACAGGGGTAACTGAAGCTTTCTTT.

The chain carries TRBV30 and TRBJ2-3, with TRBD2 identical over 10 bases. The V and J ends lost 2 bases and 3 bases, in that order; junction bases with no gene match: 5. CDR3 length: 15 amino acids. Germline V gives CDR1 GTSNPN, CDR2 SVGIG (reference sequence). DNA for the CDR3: TGTGCCTGGAGTAGAGCGGGAGGGCCGACAGATACGCAGTATTTT. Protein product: CAWSRAGGPTDTQYF. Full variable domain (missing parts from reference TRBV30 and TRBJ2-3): SQTIHQWPATLVQPVGSPLSLECTVEGTSNPNLYWYRQAAGRGLQLLFYSVGIGQISSEVPQNLSASRPQDRQFILSSKKLLLSDSGFYLCAWSRAGGPTDTQYFGPGTRLTVL.

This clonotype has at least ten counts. The DNA of the CDR3 is TGTGCCAGCAATCGACAGATCCCGGGGTGGAGCACAGATACGCAGTATTTT. This encodes CASNRQIPGWSTDTQYF. The rearrangement uses TRBV2 and TRBJ2-3; tentatively, D is TRBD1 or TRBD2 (5 bases each). Trimming pared 7 bases from V and 0 bases from J, leaving 20 bases between. Looked up from germline, CDR1 is SNHLY and CDR2 is FYNNEI. CDR3 length: 17 residues.

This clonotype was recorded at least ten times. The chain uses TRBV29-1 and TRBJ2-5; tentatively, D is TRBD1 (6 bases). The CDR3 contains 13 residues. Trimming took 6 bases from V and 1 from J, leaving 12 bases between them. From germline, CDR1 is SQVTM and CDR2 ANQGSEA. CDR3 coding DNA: TGCAGCGTCTCCAGGGGTCCCCAAGAGACCCAGTACTTC. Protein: CSVSRGPQETQYF.